This T cell receptor (beta chain) was recorded in a study of early T cells in non-severe SARS-CoV-2 infection (dated by TCRdb to the early 2020s). Describing the broader study: Because TCR sequencing relied on bulk RNA taken from unsorted whole blood, pairing of alpha and beta chains was not possible. Overall study results and their limits: VDJdb matching was skewed toward anti-spike CD8 responses and likely underestimated virus-specific expansions by missing private and CD4 specificities.

A case-control design nested within a healthcare worker cohort in London, UK, was used, with weekly nasopharyngeal swab PCR tests and blood sampling performed. Healthcare workers were enrolled in the week of the UK lockdown, from 23 to 31 March 2020, and were followed every week for up to roughly 15 weeks. Many counts were recorded for this clonotype. Its binding antigen is unknown. No clone much larger than this one lies a single base away; base qualities are absent. Libraries were built with 5' RACE. Sequencing instrument: NextSeq 500. To correct for sequencing error and PCR bias, the TCR library protocol tagged individual cDNA molecules with unique molecular identifiers. Sequencing covered both TCR alpha and beta chains, and within each sample the abundances of alpha and beta sequences were tightly co-correlated. From the authors' description of their analysis: Decombinator V4 was used to annotate the V gene, J gene and CDR3 of the TCR sequences. Expanded TCRs were defined as changing significantly between any two time points under a Poisson model with p below 0.0001. Abundances of TCRs were expressed as counts per million after normalisation to the total number of TCRs sequenced in each sample. MAIT TCRs were defined by TRAV1-2 paired with TRAJ12, TRAJ20 or TRAJ33, and iNKT TCRs by TRAV10 paired with TRAJ18. VDJdb, accessed on 1 November 2021, was searched for TCRs annotated for CMV, EBV and SARS-CoV-2, and TCRs annotated for more than one antigen were excluded. TCRdb trimmed public reads at Q25 via fastp, called clones via MiXCR and kept in-frame beta chains. Rows are combined by CDR3 protein, so each entry shows the most common genes and DNA. TCRdb, not the authors, supplied the V and J calls. Present in this sample are 55,000 to 65,000 distinct CDR3 sequences, 8.9% of which were seen just once. Of the sample, 15% to 20% falls within the top ten clones.

Trimming at the junction amounts to 4 bases on V and 5 bases on J, and the germline ends lie 21 bases apart. The CDR3 covers 16 residues, taking in both the cysteine and the phenylalanine. Only CDR3 DNA remains: 48 bases, in frame from the first base. The germline V gene sets CDR1 to MDHEN and CDR2 to SYDVKM. The chain employs TRBV28 and TRBJ2-7; TRBD2 is possibly the D segment (6 matching bases). Sequencing used whole blood. The receptor was isolated from an adult who was a healthcare worker with PCR-confirmed SARS-CoV-2 infection or an uninfected control (not recorded which). The CDR3 protein: CASSSPPGQGGHEQYF. The DNA reads TGTGCCAGCAGTTCCCCCCCCGGGCAGGGAGGCCACGAGCAGTACTTC.